This T cell receptor beta chain was identified in a study of cytomegalovirus exposure and HLA in healthy donors. Points on this clone: Its antigen is unidentified.

The PCR ran on 60 Vbeta and 13 Jbeta primers. Here immunoSEQ multiplex PCR was the method, and the copy in TCRdb shows in-frame clones only, minus some. The data contain approximately 110,000 clones, roughly 70% of them seen just once; the ten biggest clones take up 8.7%. Notes on the study in general: Most sequenced TCRs were rare (though some public TCRs occurred in many donors). Three of the chains that were CMV-associated were confirmed in vitro to be specific for CMV antigens. Among immune exposure information, only CMV serostatus was available. One variant, a missense change in DCLRE1C, was linked in a later analysis to TCR beta V- and J-gene trimming.

V lost 8 bases, J lost 2 bases, and 12 bases stayed unmatched. CDR3 length: 16 amino acids. Germline-derived CDR1 and CDR2 are SEHNR and FQNEAQ (reference sequence). This TCR came from a man younger than 45 in good health and CMV-seropositive. V usage is TRBV7-9 and J usage is TRBJ2-1; 7 bases are shared with TRBD2. The sample taken for sequencing was PBMCs. CDR3 in amino acids: CASGPFGTTAYNEQFF. CDR3 in DNA: TGTGCCAGCGGACCCTTCGGGACTACCGCCTACAATGAGCAGTTCTTC. Full variable domain (outside the CDR3, taken from reference TRBV7-9 and TRBJ2-1): DTGVSQNPRHKITKRGQNVTFRCDPISEHNRLYWYRQTLGQGPEFLTYFQNEAQLEKSRLLSDRFSAERPKGSFSTLEIQRTEQGDSAMYLCASGPFGTTAYNEQFFGPGTRLTVL.